This T cell receptor (beta chain) originates from a study of cytomegalovirus exposure and HLA in healthy donors. In the PCR, 60 Vbeta and 13 Jbeta primers were used. Method: immunoSEQ multiplex PCR; TCRdb's copy keeps in-frame clones and lacks some. The sample contains about 62,000 clones, 70% to 75% of which appear only once. As for this clone: Its antigen is currently unknown.

Study findings and constraints: The study listed under 200 cytomegalovirus-associated TCR beta chains. Both high specificity and high sensitivity reportedly marked the classifier's diagnosis of cytomegalovirus status.

The receptor's source is a woman aged 30 to 39 in good health and CMV-seronegative. Sequencing was done on a sample of PBMCs.

CDR3 sequence: CASSPTGRMAFF. In DNA, the CDR3 is TGTGCCAGCAGCCCAACTGGCAGGATGGCTTTCTTT. The V call is TRBV5-6, the J call TRBJ1-1; unclear D gene. This CDR3 comprises 12 residues. The germline V gene has CDR1 SGHDT and CDR2 YYEEEE. Trimming removed 4 bases at V and 11 bases at J, with 15 bases between.